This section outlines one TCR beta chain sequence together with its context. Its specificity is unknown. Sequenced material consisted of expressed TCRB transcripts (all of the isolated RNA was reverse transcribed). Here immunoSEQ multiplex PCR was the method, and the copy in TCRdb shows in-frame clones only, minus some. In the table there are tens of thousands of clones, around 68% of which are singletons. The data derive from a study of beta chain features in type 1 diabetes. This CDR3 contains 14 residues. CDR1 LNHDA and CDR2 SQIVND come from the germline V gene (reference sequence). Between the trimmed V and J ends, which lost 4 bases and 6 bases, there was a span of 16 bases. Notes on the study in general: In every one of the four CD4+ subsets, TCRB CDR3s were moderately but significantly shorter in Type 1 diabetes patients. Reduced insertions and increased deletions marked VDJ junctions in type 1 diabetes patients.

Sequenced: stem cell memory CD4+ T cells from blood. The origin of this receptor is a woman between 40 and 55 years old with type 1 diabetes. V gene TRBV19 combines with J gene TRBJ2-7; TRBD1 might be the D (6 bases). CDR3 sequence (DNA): TGTGCCAGTAGTACATCCTCACAGGGAAGCGAGCAGTACTTC. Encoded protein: CASSTSSQGSEQYF.